Shown below are 27 T cell receptor beta chains from a single sample sequenced in a study of PD-1 blockade in classical Hodgkin lymphoma. Some clones are missing from TCRdb's copy, which holds only in-frame ones; the method was immunoSEQ multiplex PCR. The sample shows 20,000 to 25,000 clones, roughly 70% of them seen only once. Time point reported: cycle 4 day 1 (C4D1), after around six weeks of nivolumab. Every single patient, without exception, relapsed after autologous stem cell transplantation, and brentuximab vedotin exposure varied. The sample consisted of peripheral blood mononuclear cells (PBMCs), taken before the fourth cycle of nivolumab. Every receptor here comes from a human donor with classical Hodgkin lymphoma.

This chain connects TRBV7-2 to TRBJ2-7; TRBD2 agrees at 7 bases. The germline V gene encodes CDR1 SGHTA and CDR2 FQGNSA. The CDR3 extends over 13 amino acids. Trimming took 8 bases from V and 7 from J; bases not matched to a gene: 11. Here the CDR3 DNA reads TGTGCCAGCCGTCTGAGCGGGGCTGGTGAGCAGTACTTC. It codes for CASRLSGAGEQYF.

This clone was seen a handful of times. V and J are TRBV6-1 and TRBJ1-2; no clear D gene. The CDR3 runs 13 residues. Deletions cut 5 bases from V and 8 bases from J, with 15 bases between. CDR1 MNHNS and CDR2 SASEGT come from the germline V gene. DNA for the CDR3: TGTGCCAGCAGTCCACTGACCAGTGGGGGCTACACCTTC. This encodes CASSPLTSGGYTF.

This clone was seen a few times. Here the CDR3 reads CASRGGQGTFYGYTF. CDR3 DNA sequence: TGTGCCAGCAGAGGGGGACAGGGGACTTTCTATGGCTACACCTTC. The rearrangement uses TRBV28 and TRBJ1-2, with TRBD1 matching over 10 bases. With V trimmed by 6 bases and J by 4 bases, 8 bases remained unmatched. Germline values: CDR1 MDHEN, CDR2 SYDVKM. This CDR3 comprises 15 residues.

V and J are TRBV6-6 and TRBJ2-6; D remains unclear. This CDR3 has 14 residues. Trimming removed 6 bases at V and 3 bases at J, with 9 bases between. CDR1 MNHNY and CDR2 SVGAGI come from the germline V gene (reference sequence). The CDR3 is CASSPLGGANVLTF. As DNA, the CDR3 is TGTGCCAGCAGCCCGTTGGGTGGGGCCAACGTCCTGACTTTC.

The chain carries TRBV9 and TRBJ1-2, with TRBD1 as a possible D gene (6 bases). V lost 4 bases to trimming and J lost 8 bases, with 18 bases between them. The CDR3 totals 14 residues. Per germline, CDR1 SGDLS and CDR2 YYNGEE. The CDR3 coding sequence is TGTGCCAGCAGCCCGACCGGGACAACCCGAGGCTACACCTTC. Amino acid sequence: CASSPTGTTRGYTF.

The chain is built from TRBV7-8 and TRBJ2-2; possibly TRBD1 or TRBD2 for D (6 bases each). The CDR3 extends over 15 amino acids. Trimming shortened V by 1 base and J by 5 bases, and 11 bases separated the two germline ends. Germline CDR1 and CDR2: SGHVS and FQNEAQ. CDR3 protein: CASSLGTGTTGELFF. CDR3 DNA: TGTGCCAGCAGCTTAGGAACAGGGACTACCGGGGAGCTGTTTTTT.

This clone was observed a few times. This chain joins TRBV27 and TRBJ2-7, with 11 bases lining up with TRBD2. V lost 3 bases, J lost 4 bases, and 8 bases stayed unmatched. Germline-derived CDR1 and CDR2 are MNHEY and SMNVEV (reference sequence). This CDR3 region has 16 residues. CDR3 coding DNA: TGTGCCAGCAGTTTCGCCCCGGTAGCGGGAGGGTACGAGCAGTACTTC. Protein sequence: CASSFAPVAGGYEQYF.

This chain joins TRBV9 and TRBJ1-6; 7 bases match TRBD1. The CDR3 loop spans 14 amino acids. CDR1 and CDR2 (germline): SGDLS, YYNGEE. After removal of 2 bases from V and 10 bases from J, the junction contained 6 bases not matched to a gene. CDR3 coding DNA: TGTGCCAGCAGCGTGGGACAGCCGCAGTCACCCCTCCACTTT. Its translation is CASSVGQPQSPLHF.

This clone appeared a few times. V gene TRBV21-1 combines with J gene TRBJ1-1; TRBD1 is the table's D call and was not checked against the DNA. TRBV21-1 is termed a pseudogene. This CDR3 region has 20 residues. This chain's CDR3 is CASSKNYRWDRVGVDTEAFF. The CDR3 region has the DNA TGTGCCAGCAGCAAAAACTATCGTTGGGACAGGGTAGGGGTCGACACTGAAGCTTTCTTT.

This clone was seen a handful of times. The chain employs TRBV7-2 and TRBJ1-3; D unclear. CDR1 and CDR2 from the germline V gene are SGHTA and FQGNSA. Trimming left V 2 bases short and J 3 bases short, with 14 bases between. The CDR3 extends over 16 amino acids. The CDR3 DNA is TGTGCCAGCAGCTTAAACCCCTTGGCTAGTGGAAACACCATATATTTT. Protein: CASSLNPLASGNTIYF.

The rearrangement uses TRBV29-1 and TRBJ2-7; the D call may be TRBD1 or TRBD2 (5 bases each). The germline V gene encodes CDR1 SQVTM and CDR2 ANQGSEA. The CDR3 consists of 12 residues. Trimming stripped 5 bases from V and 7 bases from J, with 15 bases between. The CDR3 here is CSVRGAGGEQYF. CDR3 bases: TGCAGCGTTAGAGGGGCGGGCGGGGAGCAGTACTTC.

The chain links TRBV19 to TRBJ2-5; 13 bases agree with TRBD2. With 6 bases clipped from V and 0 bases from J, the junction kept 7 bases outside the gene matches. The germline V gene has CDR1 LNHDA and CDR2 SQIVND (reference sequence). The CDR3 has 17 residues. The CDR3: CASSTRTSGRYQETQYF. CDR3 DNA: TGTGCCAGTAGCACAAGGACTAGCGGGAGATACCAAGAGACCCAGTACTTC.

The chain couples TRBV7-9 to TRBJ1-4; D unresolved. The ends were cut back, 5 bases at V and 0 bases at J, with 13 bases in the middle. The CDR3 has 16 amino acids. Germline assignment: CDR1 SEHNR and CDR2 FQNEAQ (reference sequence). The CDR3 here is CASSHGGMATNEKLFF. The CDR3 DNA is TGTGCCAGCAGCCACGGTGGGATGGCAACTAATGAAAAACTGTTTTTT.

The chain employs TRBV2 and TRBJ2-1; TRBD2 might be the D (5 bases). In germline, CDR1 is SNHLY, CDR2 FYNNEI. Trimming took off 2 bases at V and 9 bases at J, with 14 bases between the two ends. The CDR3 length is 14 residues. The CDR3 protein is CASSESFWEFEQFF. CDR3 sequence (DNA): TGTGCCAGCAGTGAATCCTTTTGGGAGTTTGAGCAGTTCTTC.

V gene TRBV7-8 combines with J gene TRBJ2-5; D gene unclear. There are 13 residues in the CDR3. Deletions cut 3 bases from V and 0 bases from J, with 5 bases between. Germline lookup yields CDR1 SGHVS and CDR2 FQNEAQ. CDR3 loop: CASSFAHQETQYF. Here the CDR3 DNA reads TGTGCCAGCAGCTTCGCACACCAAGAGACCCAGTACTTC.

The chain couples TRBV7-9 to TRBJ2-7; 8 bases agree with TRBD1. The germline CDR1 and CDR2 sequences are SEHNR and FQNEAQ (reference sequence). V lost 2 bases and J lost 5; bases outside the gene matches: 5. The CDR3 sequence is 14 residues long. CDR3 in DNA: TGTGCCAGCAGCTTAACGCAGGGGGCCAACGAGCAGTACTTC. Translation: CASSLTQGANEQYF.

A remark on this clone: The junction departs from germline at one end; a sequencing error may be responsible. V gene TRBV5-6 combines with J gene TRBJ1-1; D is possibly TRBD1 (5 bases). Germline CDR1 is SGHDT and CDR2 is YYEEEE. The CDR3 runs to 12 residues. CDR3 nucleotides: TGTGCCAGCAGGTTGGGGGTTGCTGAAGCTTTCTTT. It translates to CASRLGVAEAFF. Full variable domain (remainder filled in from reference TRBV5-6 and TRBJ1-1): DAGVTQSPTHLIKTRGQQVTLRCSPKSGHDTVSWYQQALGQGPQFIFQYYEEEERQRGNFPDRFSGHQFPNYSSELNVNALLLGDSALYLCASRLGVAEAFFGQGTRLTVV.

The V call is TRBV5-6, the J call TRBJ2-7; TRBD1 matches at 10 bases. The germline V gene encodes CDR1 SGHDT and CDR2 YYEEEE. CDR3 length equals 15 residues. J gave up 2 bases and V 0 bases, and 2 bases lay outside the gene matches. The CDR3 loop reads CASSLGQGAPYEQYF. The CDR3 region has the DNA TGTGCCAGCAGCTTGGGACAGGGGGCCCCCTACGAGCAGTACTTC.

The chain is built from TRBV6-1 and TRBJ1-2; D gene ambiguous. This CDR3 has 15 amino acids. Between the trimmed V and J ends, which lost 0 bases and 8 bases, there was a span of 16 bases. CDR1 is MNHNS, CDR2 SASEGT, per germline. CDR3 amino acids: CASSEAQGGVIGYTF. The CDR3 DNA reads as TGTGCCAGCAGTGAAGCGCAAGGCGGGGTAATAGGCTACACCTTC.

J is TRBJ2-2 and V is TRBV9, with TRBD2 matching over 12 bases. V shed 5 bases, J shed 7 bases, and the junction held 9 bases outside the gene matches. CDR3 length: 16 residues. Germline lookup yields CDR1 SGDLS and CDR2 YYNGEE. The CDR3 DNA is TGTGCCAGCAGTGAGACTAGCGGGAGATTCGGCGGGGAGCTGTTTTTT. Protein sequence: CASSETSGRFGGELFF. The entire variable domain, with the rest obtained from reference TRBV9 and TRBJ2-2, is as follows: DSGVTQTPKHLITATGQRVTLRCSPRSGDLSVYWYQQSLDQGLQFLIQYYNGEERAKGNILERFSAQQFPDLHSELNLSSLELGDSALYFCASSETSGRFGGELFFGEGSRLTVL.

This chain connects TRBV5-6 to TRBJ1-5; D not resolved. V gave up 4 bases and J gave up 3 bases, with 14 bases separating them. This CDR3 contains 15 residues. Germline CDR1 SGHDT, CDR2 YYEEEE. In nucleotides, the CDR3 is TGTGCCAGCAGCCTCCGGTCGGGATACAATCAGCCCCAGCATTTT. Translation: CASSLRSGYNQPQHF.

This chain links TRBV7-9 with TRBJ2-4; 7 bases are a match to TRBD1. After removal of 4 bases from V and 0 bases from J, the junction contained 3 bases not matched to a gene. CDR1 is SEHNR, CDR2 FQNEAQ, per germline (reference sequence). The CDR3 sequence is 15 residues long. As DNA, the CDR3 is TGTGCCAGCAGCTCCGGACAGGTAGCCAAAAACATTCAGTACTTC. Amino acid sequence: CASSSGQVAKNIQYF.

This chain connects TRBV5-1 to TRBJ2-5; D possibly corresponds to TRBD1 (6 bases). This CDR3 has 14 residues. Germline V lookup: CDR1 SGHRS, CDR2 YFSETQ. Trimming removed 0 bases from V and 2 bases from J, with 8 bases in between. CDR3 nucleotides: TGCGCCAGCAGCTTGGGGACAGTGCAAGAGACCCAGTACTTC. Translated: CASSLGTVQETQYF.

The J gene is TRBJ1-1, the V gene TRBV10-3; D is undetermined. Trimming took off 6 bases at V and 4 bases at J, with 12 bases between the two ends. The germline V gene encodes CDR1 ENHRY and CDR2 SYGVKD. The CDR3 sequence is 13 residues long. CDR3 in DNA: TGTGCCATCAGAACCCAGGAGGGCACTGAAGCTTTCTTT. This encodes CAIRTQEGTEAFF.

In nucleotides, the CDR3 is TGTGCCAGCAGAAAAAGTGGGTATGGCTACACCTTC. This translates into CASRKSGYGYTF. This sequence joins TRBV7-2 and TRBJ1-2; D is uncertain. CDR3 length equals 12 residues. V lost 6 bases to trimming and J lost 5 bases, with 10 bases between them. Germline CDR1 SGHTA, CDR2 FQGNSA.

This clone was observed a single time. The chain is built from TRBV9 and TRBJ2-1; D may be TRBD2 (7 bases). Trimming took 0 bases from V and 5 from J, leaving 21 bases between them. The germline V gene has CDR1 SGDLS and CDR2 YYNGEE. The CDR3 covers 18 residues. CDR3 DNA: TGTGCCAGCAGCGTAGAAGAATGGTCGGCGGGGGCCCACAATGAGCAGTTCTTC. Protein product: CASSVEEWSAGAHNEQFF.

The chain links TRBV7-2 to TRBJ2-7; 7 bases line up with TRBD1. V lost 5 bases, J lost 10 bases, and 8 bases stayed unmatched. Germline CDR1 SGHTA, CDR2 FQGNSA. CDR3 length: 12 residues. CDR3 sequence: CASSTTGAGQYF. The CDR3 nucleotides read TGTGCCAGCAGCACAACAGGGGCCGGTCAGTACTTC.